This T cell receptor beta chain is drawn from a study of T cells in Graves' hyperthyroidism and ophthalmopathy. The study's findings and limits: Stable hyperthyroidism was told apart from ophthalmopathy by a model built on 13 V-J features.

RNA transcripts yielded amplified TCR beta CDR3 regions. A first-round RT-PCR of the TCR CDR3 used the HTBI primer set. TCRdb called the multiplex PCR reads again in MiXCR, with one record for every CDR3 protein. The sample includes 300,000 to 350,000 distinct CDR3 sequences, roughly 14% seen only once; the top ten take approximately 23%. The V end was cut by 1 base, the J end by 2 bases, with 11 bases between. Germline V gene sequence: CDR1 LGHDT, CDR2 YNNKEL (reference sequence). The CDR3 covers 15 residues. With regard to this clonotype: Its specificity is unknown.

In making diagnoses, clinical symptoms, serum thyroxine and TRAb, thyroid ultrasound and orbital computed tomography were all used. The rearrangement links TRBV3-1 to TRBJ2-5; D remains ambiguous. Sample: blood. The sequence was collected from a woman aged 25 to 39 with Graves' hyperthyroidism. CDR3 amino acids: CASSQVQQTQETQYF. CDR3 nucleotides: TGTGCCAGCAGCCAAGTACAACAGACACAAGAGACCCAGTACTTC.